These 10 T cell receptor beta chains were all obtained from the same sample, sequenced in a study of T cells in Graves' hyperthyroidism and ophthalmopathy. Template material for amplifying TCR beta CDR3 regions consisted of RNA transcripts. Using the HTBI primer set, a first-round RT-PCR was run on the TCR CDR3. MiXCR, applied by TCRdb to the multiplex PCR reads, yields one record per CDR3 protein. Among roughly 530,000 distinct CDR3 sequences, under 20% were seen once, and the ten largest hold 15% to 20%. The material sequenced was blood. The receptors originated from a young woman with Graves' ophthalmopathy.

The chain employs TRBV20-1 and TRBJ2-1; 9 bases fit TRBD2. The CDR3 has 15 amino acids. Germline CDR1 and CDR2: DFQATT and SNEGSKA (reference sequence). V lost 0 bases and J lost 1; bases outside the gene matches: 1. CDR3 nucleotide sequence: TGCAGTGCTAGAGAGAGCGGGGGGTCCTACAATGAGCAGTTCTTC. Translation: CSARESGGSYNEQFF.

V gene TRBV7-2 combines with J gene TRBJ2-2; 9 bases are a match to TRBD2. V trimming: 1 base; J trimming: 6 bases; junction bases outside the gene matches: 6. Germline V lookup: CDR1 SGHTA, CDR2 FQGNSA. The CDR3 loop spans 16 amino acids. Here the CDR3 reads CASSLVAGGPAGELFF. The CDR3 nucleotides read TGTGCCAGCAGCTTAGTGGCGGGGGGGCCGGCCGGGGAGCTGTTTTTT.

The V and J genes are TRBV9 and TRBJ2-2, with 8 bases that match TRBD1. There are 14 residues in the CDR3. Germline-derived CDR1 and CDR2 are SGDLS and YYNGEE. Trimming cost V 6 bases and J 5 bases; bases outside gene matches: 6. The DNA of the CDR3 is TGTGCCAGCAAAGGACAGGGATCAACCGGGGAGCTGTTTTTT. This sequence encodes CASKGQGSTGELFF.

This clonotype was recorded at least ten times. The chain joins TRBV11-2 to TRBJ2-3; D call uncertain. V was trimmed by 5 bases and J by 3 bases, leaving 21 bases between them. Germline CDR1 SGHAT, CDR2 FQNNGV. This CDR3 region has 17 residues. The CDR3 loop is CASSQEGFAFQTDTQYF. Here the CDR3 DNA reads TGTGCCAGCAGCCAAGAAGGGTTCGCATTCCAGACAGATACGCAGTATTTT.

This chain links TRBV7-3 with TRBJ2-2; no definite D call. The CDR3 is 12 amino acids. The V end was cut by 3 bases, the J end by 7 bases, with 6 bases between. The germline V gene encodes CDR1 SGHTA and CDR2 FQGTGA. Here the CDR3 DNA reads TGTGCCAGCAGCTTCGAGTACGGGGAGCTGTTTTTT. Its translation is CASSFEYGELFF.

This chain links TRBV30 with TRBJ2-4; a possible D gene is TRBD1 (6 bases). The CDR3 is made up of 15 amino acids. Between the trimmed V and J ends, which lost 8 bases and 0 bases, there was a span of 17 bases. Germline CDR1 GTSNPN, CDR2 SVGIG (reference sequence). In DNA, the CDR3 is TGTGCCCTGGGGGCGCAGTTCTTAGCCAAAAACATTCAGTACTTC. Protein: CALGAQFLAKNIQYF.

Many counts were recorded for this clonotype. The CDR3 region is CASSFNGRGGGAQYF. Here the CDR3 DNA reads TGTGCCAGCAGTTTTAATGGGCGCGGCGGGGGAGCGCAGTATTTT. The chain links TRBV28 to TRBJ2-3, with 7 bases lining up with TRBD2. The CDR3 extends over 15 amino acids. Germline CDR1 and CDR2: MDHEN and SYDVKM. J gave up 10 bases and V 3 bases, and 13 bases lay outside the gene matches.

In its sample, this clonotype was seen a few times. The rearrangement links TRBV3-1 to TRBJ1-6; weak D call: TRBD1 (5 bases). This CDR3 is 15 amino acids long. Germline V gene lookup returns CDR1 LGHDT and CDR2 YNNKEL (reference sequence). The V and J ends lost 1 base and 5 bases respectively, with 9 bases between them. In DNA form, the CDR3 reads TGTGCCAGCAGCCAAGGGGGCTCGAATAATTCACCCCTCCACTTT. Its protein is CASSQGGSNNSPLHF.

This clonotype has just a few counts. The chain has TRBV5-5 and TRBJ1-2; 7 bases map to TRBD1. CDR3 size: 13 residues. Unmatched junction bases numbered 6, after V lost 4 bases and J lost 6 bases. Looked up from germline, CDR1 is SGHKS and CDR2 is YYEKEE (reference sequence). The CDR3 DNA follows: TGTGCCAGCAGCCTCACGACAGGGAATGGCTACACCTTC. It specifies CASSLTTGNGYTF.

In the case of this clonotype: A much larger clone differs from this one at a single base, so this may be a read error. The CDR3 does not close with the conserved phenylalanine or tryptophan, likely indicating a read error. DNA for the CDR3: TGTGCCAGCAGCTTAAACAGGGGTCGGTACAATGAGCAGTTCATC. Translation gives CASSLNRGRYNEQFI. The chain joins TRBV5-6 to TRBJ2-1, with TRBD1 matching over 7 bases. Unmatched junction bases numbered 6, after V lost 2 bases and J lost 4 bases. The CDR3 consists of 15 residues. The germline CDR1 and CDR2 sequences are SGHDT and YYEEEE.